The 3 T cell receptor beta chains listed next were all sequenced from one sample in a study of cytomegalovirus exposure and HLA in healthy donors. It was with 60 Vbeta and 13 Jbeta primers that the PCR ran. Repertoires were generated with immunoSEQ multiplex PCR, while TCRdb's copy carries only in-frame clones and drops some. The table has some 130,000 clones, 80% to 85% seen once; the top ten hold less than 1.5%. The sample consisted of PBMCs. The receptors were gathered from a male donor in good health and CMV-seropositive.

V usage is TRBV25-1 and J usage is TRBJ2-4; D may be TRBD1 (6 bases). CDR3 size: 16 residues. Germline V lookup: CDR1 MGHDK, CDR2 SYGVNS. Trimming cost V 4 bases and J 0 bases, with 13 bases left between them. The CDR3 sequence is CASSATGEGAKNIQYF. CDR3 DNA sequence: TGTGCCAGCAGTGCGACAGGAGAAGGAGCCAAAAACATTCAGTACTTC.

In this sample, this clone turned up once. This chain connects TRBV28 to TRBJ2-5, with 12 positions matching TRBD2. This CDR3 comprises 20 residues. The germline V gene has CDR1 MDHEN and CDR2 SYDVKM. V shed 5 bases and J 2 bases; nucleotides not matched to a gene: 18. The CDR3 region has the DNA TGTGCCAGCAGTCTCTATGGGCGGGGGGGACTAGCGGGCGTACAAGAGACCCAGTACTTC. Amino acids: CASSLYGRGGLAGVQETQYF.

The J gene is TRBJ1-2, the V gene TRBV4-2; 8 nucleotides line up with TRBD1. With V trimmed by 3 bases and J by 2 bases, 8 bases remained unmatched. Germline V CDR1 and CDR2: LGHNA, YNFKEQ. The CDR3 extends over 16 amino acids. The CDR3 coding sequence is TGTGCCAGCAGCCAGTGGACAGGGACCCAAAACTATGGCTACACCTTC. Protein product: CASSQWTGTQNYGYTF.